A selection of T cell receptor beta chains follows, all from one sample in a study of siplizumab effects on memory and regulatory T cells. This table comes from immunoSEQ multiplex PCR, and its TCRdb copy is limited to in-frame clones, with some not included. In the table there are some 70,000 clones, 80% to 90% of which are singletons. The source material was Tregs sorted from blood. These receptors were obtained from a human donor in good health. CDR3s include the opening cysteine and the closing phenylalanine or tryptophan. The D gene is left open where the match is weak. Not all rows give a size; the values are once, few, many and, for expanded clones, a class.

v_gene	j_gene	d_gene	abundance	CDR3aa	CDR3nt
TRBV9	TRBJ2-1	TRBD2	.	CASSDTTSGVRNEQFF	TGTGCCAGCAGCGATACGACTAGCGGGGTCCGAAATGAGCAGTTCTTC
TRBV2	TRBJ2-7	TRBD2	.	CASRRGGSYEQYF	TGTGCCAGCCGGCGGGGCGGGAGCTACGAGCAGTACTTC
TRBV4-3	TRBJ2-1	.	.	CASSQVPRSNEQFF	TGCGCCAGCAGCCAAGTCCCTAGAAGCAATGAGCAGTTCTTC
TRBV30	TRBJ1-3	.	.	CAWSVRAYSGNTIYF	TGTGCCTGGAGTGTACGGGCCTACTCTGGAAACACCATATATTTT
TRBV28	TRBJ1-2	.	.	CASSLNRQIYGYTF	TGTGCCAGCAGTTTAAACAGGCAAATCTATGGCTACACCTTC
TRBV5-1	TRBJ2-5	TRBD2	.	CASRGFRGVMETQYF	TGCGCCAGCAGGGGCTTCCGGGGGGTAATGGAGACCCAGTACTTC
TRBV19	TRBJ2-7	TRBD2	.	CARKREAPYEQYF	TGTGCCAGGAAACGGGAGGCGCCCTACGAGCAGTACTTC
TRBV28	TRBJ1-1	.	.	CASSRGAFVWPEAFF	TGTGCCAGCAGTCGAGGGGCCTTCGTCTGGCCTGAAGCTTTCTTT
TRBV5-1	TRBJ2-3	TRBD1	.	CASSTGTGTDTQYF	TGCGCCAGCAGCACCGGGACAGGGACAGATACGCAGTATTTT
TRBV10-1	TRBJ2-7	.	.	CASSDGSPDFVFSYEQYF	TGCGCCAGCAGTGATGGCAGCCCTGACTTCGTGTTCTCCTACGAGCAGTACTTC
TRBV2	TRBJ1-2	.	few	CASSARQDNYGYTF	TGTGCCAGCAGTGCAAGACAGGATAACTATGGCTACACCTTC
TRBV7-8	TRBJ2-1	.	.	CASSSRGVRGYNEQFF	TGTGCCAGCAGCTCCAGAGGGGTACGGGGCTACAATGAGCAGTTCTTC
TRBV6-6	TRBJ1-1	.	.	CASSYSLGQNTEAFF	TGTGCCAGCAGTTACTCGCTGGGACAGAACACTGAAGCTTTCTTT
TRBV27	TRBJ2-2	.	.	CASSSIRGELFF	TGTGCCAGCAGTTCCATTCGGGGGGAGCTGTTTTTT
TRBV10-3	TRBJ1-2	.	.	CAISVMGMDGYTF	TGTGCCATCAGTGTTATGGGTATGGATGGCTACACCTTC
TRBV2	TRBJ2-1	.	.	CASTGLSYNEQFF	TGTGCCAGCACAGGGCTCTCCTACAATGAGCAGTTCTTC
TRBV5-6	TRBJ2-1	.	once	CASSLSTGSPFYNEQFF	TGTGCCAGCAGTCTAAGTACAGGGTCCCCATTCTACAATGAGCAGTTCTTC
TRBV19	TRBJ2-2	.	few	CASRGPGPGELFF	TGTGCCAGTAGAGGGCCTGGACCCGGGGAGCTGTTTTTT
TRBV6-1	TRBJ1-2	.	.	CASRQGYGYTF	TGTGCCAGCCGTCAGGGCTATGGCTACACCTTC
TRBV7-2	TRBJ1-2	.	.	CASSLAVVGGYTF	TGTGCCAGCAGCTTAGCGGTAGTAGGTGGCTACACCTTC
TRBV7-9	TRBJ2-4	.	.	CASSLEPGVAKNIQYF	TGTGCCAGCAGCTTAGAGCCGGGGGTAGCCAAAAACATTCAGTACTTC
TRBV30	TRBJ1-3	.	.	CACKNSGNTIYF	TGTGCCTGCAAAAACTCTGGAAACACCATATATTTT
TRBV15	TRBJ1-1	.	once	CATSRGGRRWDTEAFF	TGTGCCACCAGCAGGGGGGGGCGGCGCTGGGACACTGAAGCTTTCTTT
TRBV6-4	TRBJ2-1	.	.	CASSADRDYNEQFF	TGTGCCAGCAGTGCGGACAGAGATTACAATGAGCAGTTCTTC
TRBV6-5	TRBJ1-2	.	.	CASSYSARSPLNGYTF	TGTGCCAGCAGTTACTCAGCCCGGAGCCCTCTCAATGGCTACACCTTC
TRBV6-5	TRBJ1-2	.	.	CASSSQGRTYGYTF	TGTGCCAGCAGTTCCCAAGGTCGGACTTATGGCTACACCTTC
TRBV7-9	TRBJ1-2	.	.	CASSQLEGLAGYTF	TGTGCCAGCAGCCAATTAGAGGGTCTGGCTGGCTACACCTTC
TRBV7-2	TRBJ2-7	TRBD2	.	CASSPSSGREAYEQYF	TGTGCCAGCAGCCCTTCTAGCGGGAGGGAAGCCTACGAGCAGTACTTC
TRBV19	TRBJ1-1	TRBD1	.	CASRRDSITEAFF	TGTGCCAGTCGACGGGACAGTATAACTGAAGCTTTCTTT
TRBV7-2	TRBJ2-3	.	.	CASSSQIDTQYF	TGTGCCAGCAGCTCCCAAATAGATACGCAGTATTTT
TRBV7-9	TRBJ2-1	.	.	CASSPGGGPPGDEQFF	TGTGCCAGCAGCCCCGGTGGCGGGCCACCAGGTGATGAGCAGTTCTTC
TRBV30	TRBJ2-5	.	.	CAWSPRHSQETQYF	TGTGCCTGGAGTCCGAGGCACAGCCAAGAGACCCAGTACTTC
TRBV21-1	TRBJ1-2	.	.	CASSPRAPGQGVGYTF	TGTGCCAGCAGCCCCCGAGCCCCGGGACAGGGGGTTGGCTACACCTTC